A selection of T cell receptor beta chains follows, all from one sample in a study of early T cells in non-severe SARS-CoV-2 infection. Each CDR3 protein gets one entry after TCRdb re-called the 5' RACE reads with MiXCR. The data hold over 35,000 distinct CDR3 sequences, with under 5% observed a single time. The sequenced material came from whole blood. The receptors come from an adult who was a healthcare worker with PCR-confirmed SARS-CoV-2 infection or an uninfected control (not recorded which). Each CDR3 is given with its conserved first and last residue. Each record gives: J gene, D gene, clone size, V gene, CDR3 protein, CDR3 DNA. D genes are given only for firm matches. Size tells how often a clone was seen (once, few, many) or the class of an expanded clone, and some rows leave it out.

TRBJ1-6 | TRBD1 | many | TRBV4-1 | CASSRGQGNSPLHF | TGCGCCAGCAGCCGCGGACAGGGGAATTCACCCCTCCACTTT
TRBJ2-2 | NA | many | TRBV29-1 | CSVWAGPGELFF | TGCAGCGTTTGGGCAGGTCCCGGGGAGCTGTTTTTT
TRBJ1-4 | NA | NA | TRBV2 | CASSLTGGNEKLFF | TGTGCCAGCAGTCTGACAGGAGGAAATGAAAAACTGTTTTTT
TRBJ1-1 | NA | NA | TRBV7-6 | CASSLTKNTEAFF | TGTGCCAGCAGCTTGACGAAGAACACTGAAGCTTTCTTT
TRBJ1-6 | NA | many | TRBV6-1 | CASSMGTMNSPLHF | TGTGCCAGCAGTATGGGGACGATGAATTCACCCCTCCACTTT
TRBJ1-1 | TRBD1 | many | TRBV29-1 | CSVTGGTSYTEAFF | TGCAGCGTTACAGGGGGCACTAGTTACACTGAAGCTTTCTTT
TRBJ2-1 | NA | many | TRBV5-1 | CASSFSLSQFYNEQFF | TGCGCCAGCAGCTTCTCCCTGTCCCAATTTTACAATGAGCAGTTCTTC
TRBJ1-2 | NA | many | TRBV20-1 | CSADGRAPNYGYTF | TGCAGTGCTGACGGGCGGGCCCCTAACTATGGCTACACCTTC
TRBJ1-6 | NA | NA | TRBV7-9 | CASSPTGFNSPLHF | TGTGCCAGCAGCCCGACAGGTTTTAATTCACCCCTCCACTTT
TRBJ2-5 | NA | many | TRBV12-3/TRBV12-4 | CASSFGKTQYF | TGTGCCAGCAGTTTTGGAAAGACCCAGTACTTC
TRBJ2-1 | TRBD2 | many | TRBV7-6 | CASSLIAGGAYNEQFF | TGTGCCAGCAGCCTCATAGCGGGGGGGGCCTACAATGAGCAGTTCTTC
TRBJ1-5 | NA | many | TRBV12-3/TRBV12-4 | CASSTRRSFSNQPQHF | TGTGCCAGCAGCACCCGAAGGTCTTTTAGCAATCAGCCCCAGCATTTT
TRBJ2-1 | TRBD2 | many | TRBV29-1 | CSAGEGLTLNEQFF | TGCAGCGCTGGAGAGGGACTAACTCTCAATGAGCAGTTCTTC
TRBJ1-2 | NA | many | TRBV14 | CASSQVQSAGYTF | TGTGCCAGCAGCCAAGTTCAATCGGCTGGCTACACCTTC
TRBJ2-3 | NA | many | TRBV9 | CASSGTIRADTQYF | TGTGCCAGCAGCGGAACAATCAGGGCAGATACGCAGTATTTT
TRBJ2-3 | NA | many | TRBV6-6 | CASSYAQGTRQYF | TGTGCCAGCAGTTACGCACAGGGAACAAGGCAGTATTTT
TRBJ2-5 | NA | many | TRBV7-2 | CASSPVSETQYF | TGTGCCAGCAGCCCTGTCTCGGAGACCCAGTACTTC
TRBJ2-7 | NA | many | TRBV3-1 | CASSHHYRGEGEQYF | TGTGCCAGCAGCCACCACTACCGAGGGGAAGGCGAGCAGTACTTC
TRBJ1-4 | TRBD1 | NA | TRBV7-6 | CASSSRPDRGMDEKLFF | TGTGCCAGCAGCTCGCGGCCGGACAGGGGAATGGATGAAAAACTGTTTTTT
TRBJ1-5 | NA | many | TRBV6-6 | CASSYDGNQPQHF | TGTGCCAGCAGTTACGACGGAAATCAGCCCCAGCATTTT
TRBJ1-1 | NA | many | TRBV6-2/TRBV6-3 | CASSYRQTEAFF | TGTGCCAGCAGTTACCGGCAAACTGAAGCTTTCTTT
TRBJ2-2 | NA | many | TRBV19 | CASSMVPPGELFF | TGTGCCAGTAGTATGGTTCCCCCCGGGGAGCTGTTTTTT
TRBJ1-2 | NA | many | TRBV29-1 | CSVDPSGVNGYTF | TGCAGCGTTGACCCGTCGGGGGTGAATGGCTACACCTTC
TRBJ1-4 | NA | many | TRBV4-1 | CASSPRGSQEKLFF | TGCGCCAGCAGCCCCAGGGGCTCTCAGGAAAAACTGTTTTTT
TRBJ1-5 | NA | many | TRBV6-5 | CASRLRGGPQHF | TGTGCCAGCAGATTACGTGGGGGACCCCAGCATTTT
TRBJ2-1 | NA | NA | TRBV20-1 | CSARRGYNEQFF | TGCAGTGCTAGACGGGGATACAATGAGCAGTTCTTC
TRBJ2-1 | NA | few | TRBV28 | CASRPQGSNEQFF | TGTGCCAGCAGACCGCAGGGATCCAATGAGCAGTTCTTC
TRBJ2-5 | TRBD2 | many | TRBV11-2 | CASSGFSGGSQETQYF | TGTGCCAGCAGCGGGTTTAGCGGGGGTTCCCAAGAGACCCAGTACTTC
TRBJ1-1 | NA | many | TRBV4-1 | CASSQEGRPKAFF | TGCGCCAGCAGCCAAGAAGGAAGACCGAAAGCTTTCTTT
TRBJ1-6 | TRBD1 | NA | TRBV12-3/TRBV12-4 | CANSWTGDSPLHF | TGTGCCAACAGTTGGACAGGAGATTCACCCCTCCACTTT
TRBJ1-3 | TRBD1 | many | TRBV12-3/TRBV12-4 | CASSLEGDRGSRNTIYF | TGTGCCAGCAGCCTCGAGGGGGACAGGGGTTCTAGAAACACCATATATTTT
TRBJ2-3 | TRBD2 | many | TRBV12-3/TRBV12-4 | CASYGGGAPDTQYF | TGTGCCAGCTACGGGGGGGGTGCGCCAGATACGCAGTATTTT
TRBJ2-1 | NA | many | TRBV24-1 | CATSEAGWNEQFF | TGTGCCACCAGTGAGGCAGGGTGGAATGAGCAGTTCTTC
TRBJ2-2 | NA | many | TRBV19 | CASSIESNGELFF | TGTGCCAGTAGTATAGAGTCGAACGGGGAGCTGTTTTTT
TRBJ1-1 | NA | many | TRBV14 | CASSQRGRYTEAFF | TGTGCCAGCAGCCAACGAGGACGTTACACTGAAGCTTTCTTT
TRBJ2-7 | TRBD2 | many | TRBV7-9 | CASSQVAGVSSEQYF | TGTGCCAGCAGCCAAGTCGCGGGGGTATCGAGCGAGCAGTACTTC
TRBJ1-5 | NA | many | TRBV12-3/TRBV12-4 | CASSNGPGPSNQPQHF | TGTGCCAGCAGTAACGGTCCCGGGCCGAGCAATCAGCCCCAGCATTTT
TRBJ2-1 | NA | NA | TRBV3-1 | CASSQVGKEQFF | TGTGCCAGCAGCCAAGTAGGTAAAGAGCAGTTCTTC
TRBJ2-1 | TRBD2 | many | TRBV10-3 | CAISESLLAANEQFF | TGTGCCATCAGTGAGTCTTTACTAGCGGCTAATGAGCAGTTCTTC